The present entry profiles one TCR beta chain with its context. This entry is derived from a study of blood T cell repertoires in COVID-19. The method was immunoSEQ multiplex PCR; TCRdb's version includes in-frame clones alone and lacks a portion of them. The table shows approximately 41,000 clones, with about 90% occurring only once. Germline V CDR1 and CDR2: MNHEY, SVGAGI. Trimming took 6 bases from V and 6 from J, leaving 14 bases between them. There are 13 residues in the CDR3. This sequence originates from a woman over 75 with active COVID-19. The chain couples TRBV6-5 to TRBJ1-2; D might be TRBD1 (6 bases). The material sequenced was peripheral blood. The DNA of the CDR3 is TGTGCCAGCAGATCCAGGGGAAGCGATGGCTACACCTTC. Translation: CASRSRGSDGYTF.